These T cell receptor beta chains were read from a single sample in a study of regulatory T cells in long-lasting Graves disease. Each CDR3 protein gets one entry after TCRdb re-called the multiplex PCR reads with MiXCR. Among approximately 400,000 distinct CDR3 sequences listed, under 15% were seen once. These sequences were also reported in another study, on T cells in Graves' hyperthyroidism and ophthalmopathy.

Sequencing used peripheral blood mononuclear cells (PBMCs), obtained at new diagnosis, from a patient treated with antithyroid drugs. The receptors stem from a woman in her 30s with Graves disease. CDR3s include the opening cysteine and the closing phenylalanine or tryptophan. The D gene is left open where the match is weak. Expanded clones get a size class; other rows say once, few or many, or leave the size out.

J | size | D | V | CDR3 | DNA
TRBJ1-2 | NA | NA | TRBV24-1 | CTTSDLQGGHTF | TGTACCACCAGTGATTTGCAAGGGGGACACACCTTC
TRBJ2-2 | few | TRBD2 | TRBV18 | CASSPTSVTGELFF | TGTGCCAGCTCACCGACTAGCGTCACCGGGGAGCTGTTTTTT
TRBJ1-1 | many | NA | TRBV15 | CATSRGAGRGTEAFF | TGTGCCACCAGCCGTGGCGCAGGGAGGGGCACTGAAGCTTTCTTT
TRBJ2-1 | many | TRBD2 | TRBV7-2 | CASTSQGTSGANEQFF | TGTGCCAGCACCTCCCAGGGGACTAGCGGGGCCAATGAGCAGTTCTTC
TRBJ2-1 | NA | NA | TRBV6-1 | CASRDSQNEQFF | TGTGCCAGCAGGGACAGCCAAAATGAGCAGTTCTTC
TRBJ1-5 | NA | NA | TRBV19 | CASRRQGEQPQHF | TGTGCCAGTAGAAGGCAGGGAGAACAGCCCCAGCATTTT
TRBJ1-2 | few | NA | TRBV9 | CASSVVPAGGADGYTF | TGTGCCAGCAGCGTAGTTCCCGCCGGGGGGGCTGATGGCTACACCTTC
TRBJ1-1 | many | NA | TRBV5-1 | CASSEAAARNTEAFF | TGCGCCAGCAGCGAGGCCGCGGCAAGAAACACTGAAGCTTTCTTT
TRBJ2-3 | many | NA | TRBV3-1 | CASSQGVATDTQYF | TGTGCCAGCAGCCAAGGAGTAGCAACAGATACGCAGTATTTT
TRBJ2-2 | few | NA | TRBV6-2/TRBV6-3 | CASRLIGSPNTGELFF | TGTGCCAGCAGACTTATCGGGAGCCCGAACACCGGGGAGCTGTTTTTT
TRBJ1-1 | few | NA | TRBV6-2/TRBV6-3 | CASNRENTEAFF | TGTGCCAGCAACAGGGAGAACACTGAAGCTTTCTTT
TRBJ2-7 | many | TRBD2 | TRBV6-1 | CASSPLAGGPNYEQYF | TGTGCCAGCAGCCCTTTAGCGGGAGGGCCAAACTACGAGCAGTACTTC
TRBJ2-7 | many | NA | TRBV20-1 | CSGTRGTFGEQYF | TGCAGTGGTACGAGGGGGACCTTCGGCGAGCAGTACTTC
TRBJ2-1 | many | TRBD2 | TRBV13 | CASSLGLAGPNEQFF | TGCGCCAGCAGCTTGGGACTAGCGGGACCGAATGAGCAGTTCTTC
TRBJ2-7 | many | TRBD2 | TRBV20-1 | CSASPRVTSGVGGEQYF | TGCAGTGCTAGTCCCCGGGTTACTAGCGGGGTTGGGGGGGAGCAGTACTTC
TRBJ1-5 | many | NA | TRBV13 | CASSLSGGYSNQPQHF | TGTGCCAGCAGCTTGAGTGGAGGGTATAGCAATCAGCCCCAGCATTTT
TRBJ2-2 | NA | TRBD2 | TRBV3-1 | CASSHGGRAVGELFF | TGTGCCAGCAGCCATGGCGGGAGGGCTGTCGGGGAGCTGTTTTTT
TRBJ2-3 | many | NA | TRBV27 | CASSSGSDTDTQYF | TGTGCCAGCAGTTCGGGGTCAGACACAGATACGCAGTATTTT
TRBJ1-4 | many | NA | TRBV6-5 | CASSYSGATNEKLFF | TGTGCCAGCAGTTACTCCGGGGCAACTAATGAAAAACTGTTTTTT
TRBJ2-1 | NA | NA | TRBV15 | CATSRERPLSEQFF | TGTGCCACCAGCAGAGAAAGGCCCCTGAGCGAGCAGTTCTTC
TRBJ1-1 | many | NA | TRBV18 | CASSPGRVSEAFF | TGTGCCAGCTCACCAGGAAGGGTCTCTGAAGCTTTCTTT
TRBJ2-7 | few | NA | TRBV2 | CASSEARVGEQYF | TGTGCCAGCAGTGAAGCCCGCGTGGGCGAGCAGTACTTC
TRBJ2-2 | many | TRBD2 | TRBV3-1 | CASSPLAARTGELFF | TGTGCCAGCAGCCCTCTAGCGGCCCGGACCGGGGAGCTGTTTTTT
TRBJ1-4 | many | NA | TRBV27 | CASSRGGGTNEKLFF | TGTGCCAGCAGTAGGGGAGGAGGGACTAATGAAAAACTGTTTTTT
TRBJ2-1 | many | NA | TRBV27 | CASSLSMTPLQSYNEQFF | TGTGCCAGCAGTTTATCGATGACGCCACTGCAATCCTACAATGAGCAGTTCTTC
TRBJ1-1 | few | NA | TRBV29-1 | CSVEEGSNTEAFF | TGCAGCGTTGAAGAAGGCTCGAACACTGAAGCTTTCTTT
TRBJ2-3 | many | TRBD2 | TRBV10-3 | CAIRPGVAGGTDTQYF | TGTGCCATCAGGCCCGGGGTAGCGGGAGGCACAGATACGCAGTATTTT
TRBJ1-1 | many | NA | TRBV2 | CASSEEGPRVRLEGFF | TGTGCCAGCAGTGAAGAAGGACCGCGAGTACGTCTGGAGGGTTTCTTT
TRBJ1-6 | many | TRBD1 | TRBV11-2 | CASKQGGSYNSPLHF | TGTGCCAGCAAACAGGGGGGTTCCTATAATTCACCCCTCCACTTT
TRBJ1-3 | few | NA | TRBV12-3/TRBV12-4 | CASSLTGFSGNTIYF | TGTGCCAGCAGTTTAACAGGGTTTAGTGGAAACACCATATATTTT
TRBJ2-3 | many | TRBD2 | TRBV12-3/TRBV12-4 | CASSLSGRALDTQYF | TGTGCCAGCAGTTTGAGCGGGAGGGCCCTTGATACGCAGTATTTT
TRBJ2-1 | few | TRBD2 | TRBV9 | CASSVALAAQHNEQFF | TGTGCCAGCAGCGTCGCGCTAGCGGCCCAACACAATGAGCAGTTCTTC
TRBJ1-1 | NA | TRBD1 | TRBV29-1 | CSVRDRGTEAFF | TGCAGCGTTCGGGACAGGGGTACTGAAGCTTTCTTT
TRBJ1-3 | many | NA | TRBV28 | CASSELYSGNTIYF | TGTGCCAGCAGTGAGCTATACTCTGGAAACACCATATATTTT
TRBJ2-7 | few | NA | TRBV27 | CASGLEMTSLGIEQYF | TGTGCCAGCGGTTTAGAAATGACATCCCTAGGGATCGAGCAGTACTTC
TRBJ2-1 | many | TRBD2 | TRBV20-1 | CSARGGSAFSNEQFF | TGCAGTGCTAGGGGAGGGTCGGCATTTAGTAATGAGCAGTTCTTC
TRBJ1-2 | NA | NA | TRBV28 | CASSFNKAGGYTF | TGTGCCAGCAGTTTTAATAAGGCCGGGGGCTACACCTTC
TRBJ2-1 | NA | TRBD2 | TRBV4-1 | CASSDGTSGNNEQFF | TGCGCCAGCAGCGATGGGACTAGCGGGAACAATGAGCAGTTCTTC
TRBJ1-2 | few | TRBD1 | TRBV29-1 | CSVQDRQRGYTF | TGCAGCGTTCAGGACAGGCAACGTGGCTACACCTTC
TRBJ1-6 | many | TRBD1 | TRBV28 | CASSRDRENSPLHF | TGTGCCAGCAGTAGGGACAGGGAAAATTCACCCCTCCACTTT
TRBJ2-3 | many | TRBD2 | TRBV7-9 | CASSLLAGGSTDTQYF | TGTGCCAGCAGCCTATTAGCGGGAGGTAGCACAGATACGCAGTATTTT